The T cell receptor beta chain described here comes from a study of blood T cell repertoires in COVID-19 (dated by TCRdb to about 2020). Study-wide context: Collaborator samples came from the United States, Italy and Spain and covered acute and convalescent phases of COVID-19. The prospective study material was composed of cDNA or gDNA derived from T cells, B-cell-depleted T cells, or PBMCs. HLA class I and class II types, where available, came from metadata supplied by the sample provider rather than from assay-based typing. The repertoires were released in a freely available public database intended as a resource for research on the immune response to SARS-CoV-2. Nearly every sample came with metadata listing a de-identified subject ID, COVID-19 status, age in years and sex. The dataset comprised deeply sampled blood TCRbeta repertoires from subjects exposed to, actively infected with, or recovered from COVID-19. The samples were drawn from two sources: the first 160 participants of the ongoing ImmuneRACE study, and 1,000 to 1,500 subjects contributed by 6 global collaborators. Here is what the overall study found, with its caveats: The amount of clinical and demographic metadata varied by source and participant and was provided uncurated.

TCRbeta CDR3 regions were amplified from genomic DNA by means of the immunoSEQ Assay, a bias-controlled multiplex PCR. Regarding the original processing steps: The number of nucleated cells in each sample was estimated by amplification of reference gene primers within the assay. To quantify the absolute abundance of each unique TCRbeta CDR3 rearrangement, sequence reads were collapsed and filtered. For each sample, productive Simpson clonality was calculated as the square root of Simpson's diversity index across productive rearrangements. Not all clones reach the TCRdb copy of this immuneACCESS table, which keeps in-frame sequences only. Checked studies attribute under half of the gap to unresolved V genes and leave the rest unexplained. The V and J calls and clone size were taken over from that table, and D and trimming were inferred from the DNA. This sample comprises about 180,000 clones, around 83% of them detected only once. Approximately 6.2% of the sample goes to the ten largest clones.

Note on this clone: Its recognized antigen is unknown. Qualities for individual bases were not recorded, and no much larger clone is one base off.

Enrolling through a virtual design, the prospective study's participants ranged in age from roughly 18 to 89 years and lived across about two dozen United States geographic areas. In the prospective study, cohorts were assigned on the basis of participant-reported clinical history obtained from a screening survey and a study questionnaire. For ImmuneRACE Cohort 3, a participant was defined as recovered based on two consecutive negative NP/OP PCR tests, clearance by a healthcare professional, or resolution of symptoms. Each participant in the prospective study had whole blood, serum and a nasopharyngeal or oropharyngeal swab collected by mobile phlebotomists. Additional blood draws and questionnaires over a 2-month period could optionally be provided by prospective study participants. Blood samples from the prospective study were shipped frozen or at room temperature prior to DNA extraction. Spanning cysteine to phenylalanine, the CDR3 consists of 15 amino acids. Only the CDR3 DNA stays, 45 bases, in frame from base 1. Deletion took 0 bases off V and 2 bases off J, with a span of 10 bases between the germline ends. Looking up the germline V gene yields CDR1 SGHRS and CDR2 YFSETQ.

Sequenced input: PBMCs or T cells enriched from blood (not recorded which). The TCR originated in a man aged 35 to 55 who had recovered from COVID-19. The V and J genes are TRBV5-1 and TRBJ2-3; the D gene is perhaps TRBD1, on 6 matching bases. The sequenced DNA: TGCGCCAGCAGCTTGGTCAGGGGTAACACAGATACGCAGTATTTT. It codes for CASSLVRGNTDTQYF.